Listed here are 25 T cell receptor beta chains from one sample, sequenced in a study of cytomegalovirus exposure and HLA in healthy donors. 60 Vbeta and 13 Jbeta primers were used in PCR. The method was immunoSEQ multiplex PCR; TCRdb's version includes in-frame clones alone and lacks a portion of them. Among about 160,000 clones listed, approximately 70% were seen once. Sequenced material: PBMCs. All receptors come from a man aged 40-50 years in good health and CMV-seropositive.

This clone was observed a few times. V and J are TRBV7-6 and TRBJ1-3; TRBD1 aligns across 8 bases. The CDR3 spans 16 residues. Trimming at V came to 5 bases and at J to 0 bases, leaving 6 bases not matched to a gene. Germline V gene lookup returns CDR1 SGHVS and CDR2 FNYEAQ. This CDR3 is CASSRTGTFSGNTIYF. The CDR3 bases are TGTGCCAGCAGCCGGACAGGGACTTTCTCTGGAAACACCATATATTTT. The variable domain in full, completed from reference TRBV7-6 and TRBJ1-3, reads GAGVSQSPRYKVTKRGQDVALRCDPISGHVSLYWYRQALGQGPEFLTYFNYEAQQDKSGLPNDRFSAERPEGSISTLTIQRTEQRDSAMYRCASSRTGTFSGNTIYFGEGSWLTVV.

DNA of the CDR3: TGTGCCAGTGGAAAGAGGGGAGGCGAGCAGTACTTC. Translation gives CASGKRGGEQYF. This sequence joins TRBV19 and TRBJ2-7; D is perhaps TRBD2 (6 bases). Germline V lookup: CDR1 LNHDA, CDR2 SQIVND (reference sequence). The V end was cut by 8 bases, the J end by 6 bases, with 14 bases between. This CDR3 spans 12 amino acids.

The chain recombines TRBV9 with TRBJ2-7, with 7 bases that match TRBD1. The CDR3 is made up of 15 amino acids. Germline CDR1 and CDR2: SGDLS and YYNGEE. The J segment lost 1 base and the V segment lost 0 bases, leaving 4 bases of the junction unmatched. The CDR3: CASSVGGDRSYEQYF. Written as DNA, the CDR3 is TGTGCCAGCAGCGTAGGTGGGGACAGATCCTACGAGCAGTACTTC.

This sequence joins TRBV9 and TRBJ1-1; D unresolved. The V gene's germline CDR1 is SGDLS and CDR2 YYNGEE. The germline V and J ends were trimmed by 4 bases and 0 bases, with 4 bases remaining between them. The CDR3 sequence is 12 residues long. CDR3 amino acids: CASSSMNTEAFF. The DNA for the CDR3 is TGTGCCAGCAGCAGCATGAACACTGAAGCTTTCTTT.

The DNA of the CDR3 is TGTGCCAGCAGCCCCAAACAAGGGGCTAGCTCCTACGAGCAGTACTTC. Translating gives CASSPKQGASSYEQYF. This chain links TRBV11-1 with TRBJ2-7; possible D gene TRBD1, 5 bases. The germline V and J ends were trimmed by 5 bases and 0 bases, with 17 bases remaining between them. This CDR3 has 16 amino acids. The germline gives CDR1 SGHAT, CDR2 FQDESV (reference sequence).

The V call is TRBV11-2, the J call TRBJ2-7, with D perhaps matching TRBD1 (6 bases). V was shortened by 5 bases and J by 2 bases, with 16 bases between the two germline ends. The CDR3 has 15 residues. Per germline, CDR1 SGHAT and CDR2 FQNNGV. CDR3 nucleotides: TGTGCCAGCAGCCGTGAACAGGGAAGGACCTACGAGCAGTACTTC. Amino acids: CASSREQGRTYEQYF.

In this sample, this clone turned up a few times. The chain is built from TRBV19 and TRBJ2-3; 10 bases are shared with TRBD2. V was pared by 6 bases and J by 2 bases, with 14 bases of the junction left unmatched. This CDR3 has 18 residues. Germline lookup yields CDR1 LNHDA and CDR2 SQIVND (reference sequence). In nucleotides, the CDR3 is TGTGCCAGTAGGAACCTTGGCGTCCTAGCGGGGGACACAGATACGCAGTATTTT. Protein sequence: CASRNLGVLAGDTDTQYF.

V usage is TRBV11-3 and J usage is TRBJ2-7; 7 bases fit TRBD2. Germline lookup yields CDR1 SGHNT and CDR2 YENEEA. The V gene end was trimmed by 5 bases and the J gene end by 6 bases; junction bases not matched to a gene: 4. This CDR3 is built from 12 residues. In nucleotides, the CDR3 is TGTGCCAGCAGCCGTACGGGAGGCGAGCAGTACTTC. Protein: CASSRTGGEQYF. The entire variable domain, with the rest obtained from reference TRBV11-3 and TRBJ2-7, is as follows: EAGVVQSPRYKIIEKKQPVAFWCNPISGHNTLYWYLQNLGQGPELLIRYENEEAVDDSQLPKDRFSAERLKGVDSTLKIQPAELGDSAVYLCASSRTGGEQYFGPGTRLTVT.

The chain recombines TRBV6-6 with TRBJ2-1; TRBD1 agrees at 7 bases. Germline CDR1 reads MNHNY; CDR2 reads SVGAGI (reference sequence). The CDR3 loop spans 13 amino acids. V lost 2 bases and J lost 12; bases outside the gene matches: 7. CDR3 amino acids: CASSYVQGVRQFF. CDR3 DNA sequence: TGTGCCAGCAGTTACGTCCAGGGGGTCAGGCAGTTCTTC.

This clone was observed a handful of times. The chain couples TRBV5-1 to TRBJ2-7; 7 nucleotides line up with TRBD1. The CDR3 consists of 15 residues. V dropped 0 bases and J dropped 6; count of bases not matched to a gene: 9. Per germline, CDR1 SGHRS and CDR2 YFSETQ. CDR3 protein: CASSLEGQLLTEQYF. In nucleotides, the CDR3 is TGCGCCAGCAGCTTGGAGGGACAGCTCTTGACCGAGCAGTACTTC.

CDR3 loop: CASSPQTDRVTEAFF. The CDR3, as DNA: TGTGCCAGCAGTCCGCAGACAGACCGCGTCACTGAAGCTTTCTTT. The chain joins TRBV6-1 to TRBJ1-1; possible D gene TRBD1, 5 bases. V shed 5 bases and J shed 4 bases, with 17 bases lying between them. The CDR3 length is 15 residues. Germline CDR1 is MNHNS and CDR2 is SASEGT.

This chain connects TRBV5-1 to TRBJ2-2; D is ambiguous. This CDR3 has 15 amino acids. The germline V and J ends were trimmed by 4 bases and 2 bases, with 12 bases remaining between them. Germline assignment: CDR1 SGHRS and CDR2 YFSETQ. The CDR3 sequence is CASSQTTVNTGELFF. The CDR3 DNA is TGCGCCAGCAGCCAAACCACAGTAAACACCGGGGAGCTGTTTTTT.

The J gene is TRBJ2-1, the V gene TRBV28; 9 positions agree with TRBD1. Germline V gene lookup returns CDR1 MDHEN and CDR2 SYDVKM. This CDR3 has 13 amino acids. V lost 8 bases to trimming and J lost 5 bases; unmatched junction nucleotides: 4. The CDR3 coding sequence is TGTGCCAGCCGGGACAGGGCCAACAATGAGCAGTTCTTC. It translates to CASRDRANNEQFF.

This chain links TRBV9 with TRBJ2-1, with 7 bases matching TRBD1. V trimming: 0 bases; J trimming: 9 bases; junction bases outside the gene matches: 3. Germline V gives CDR1 SGDLS, CDR2 YYNGEE. The CDR3 totals 13 residues. The CDR3 protein is CASSVGTGTEQFF. DNA for the CDR3: TGTGCCAGCAGCGTAGGGACAGGCACTGAGCAGTTCTTC.

This clone turned up a few times. This rearrangement joins TRBV19 to TRBJ1-1, with D possibly TRBD1 on 6 matching bases. Trimming left V 3 bases short and J 2 bases short, with 19 bases between. The CDR3 contains 17 residues. Germline values: CDR1 LNHDA, CDR2 SQIVND (reference sequence). In DNA form, the CDR3 reads TGTGCCAGTAGTATCCTTGACAGGTCCGTGAGAAACACTGAAGCTTTCTTT. This encodes CASSILDRSVRNTEAFF.

This clone has only one observation. No conserved phenylalanine or tryptophan is present at the end of the CDR3, so a read error is the likely explanation. The chain carries TRBV6-5 and TRBJ1-2, with TRBD1 identical over 10 bases. Trimming cost V 6 bases and J 8 bases; bases outside gene matches: 12. The CDR3 has 15 amino acids. Germline values: CDR1 MNHEY, CDR2 SVGAGI. CDR3 amino acids: CASRRDRGLTGGYTL. As DNA, the CDR3 is TGTGCCAGCAGACGGGACAGGGGATTAACAGGCGGCTACACCCTC.

A few counts support this clone. This rearrangement joins TRBV30 to TRBJ2-3, with 16 bases matching TRBD2. This CDR3 is built from 16 residues. Germline loops: CDR1 GTSNPN, CDR2 SVGIG (reference sequence). The V segment lost 1 base and the J segment 6 bases; nucleotides outside the gene matches: 4. CDR3 in amino acids: CAWSAGLAGGPDTQYF. DNA for the CDR3: TGTGCCTGGAGTGCGGGACTAGCGGGGGGGCCGGATACGCAGTATTTT. The full variable domain, its missing parts supplied by reference TRBV30 and TRBJ2-3, is SQTIHQWPATLVQPVGSPLSLECTVEGTSNPNLYWYRQAAGRGLQLLFYSVGIGQISSEVPQNLSASRPQDRQFILSSKKLLLSDSGFYLCAWSAGLAGGPDTQYFGPGTRLTVL.

The gene calls are TRBV27 and TRBJ1-5; TRBD1 matches 7 bases. J gave up 5 bases and V 4 bases, and 5 bases lay outside the gene matches. The CDR3 length is 14 residues. CDR1 MNHEY and CDR2 SMNVEV come from the germline V gene (reference sequence). CDR3 DNA sequence: TGTGCCAGCAGTTCACAGGGGCGGTATCAGCCCCAGCATTTT. This sequence encodes CASSSQGRYQPQHF.

On this clone: At the DNA level, this CDR3 is encoded by other sequences in the same sample as well. V is TRBV5-1 and J is TRBJ2-3; 7 nucleotides line up with TRBD1. The CDR3 has 15 residues. Germline values: CDR1 SGHRS, CDR2 YFSETQ. Trimming took 1 base from V and 3 from J; bases not matched to a gene: 5. CDR3 loop: CASSLRGLGTDTQYF. The DNA of the CDR3 is TGCGCCAGCAGCTTGAGGGGGCTTGGGACAGATACGCAGTATTTT.

The chain couples TRBV6-1 to TRBJ2-5, with D possibly matching TRBD1 (6 bases). Trimming cost V 2 bases and J 11 bases, with 9 bases left between them. This CDR3 has 11 residues. Germline V CDR1 and CDR2: MNHNS, SASEGT. CDR3 residues: CASSESRGQYF. The CDR3 region has the DNA TGTGCCAGCAGTGAAAGTAGGGGGCAGTACTTC.

This chain joins TRBV5-1 and TRBJ2-1, with D unclear. The CDR3 spans 13 residues. V was shortened by 0 bases and J by 5 bases, with 6 bases between the two germline ends. Germline lookup yields CDR1 SGHRS and CDR2 YFSETQ. CDR3 nucleotide sequence: TGCGCCAGCAGCTTGGGAGTTAACAATGAGCAGTTCTTC. Translated: CASSLGVNNEQFF.

The gene calls are TRBV6-4 and TRBJ2-7; 9 nucleotides agree with TRBD1. The CDR3 extends over 15 amino acids. Germline trimming cut 5 bases from V and 5 bases from J; bases unmatched to any gene: 10. Germline V lookup: CDR1 MRHNA, CDR2 SNTAGT. The DNA of the CDR3 is TGTGCCAGCAGTTACCGGAGTACAGGGGGCGACGAGCAGTACTTC. Its protein is CASSYRSTGGDEQYF.

As DNA, the CDR3 is TGTGCCAGCAACACGGAGGGGGGGCGAAGAAATGAAAAACTGTTTTTT. Translation: CASNTEGGRRNEKLFF. This chain connects TRBV7-9 to TRBJ1-4; D perhaps matches TRBD1 (6 bases). Germline V gene data show CDR1 as SEHNR and CDR2 as FQNEAQ (reference sequence). The CDR3 is 16 residues long. The V end was cut by 7 bases, the J end by 5 bases, with 20 bases between.

The chain couples TRBV30 to TRBJ2-3, with D possibly matching TRBD2 (5 bases). The CDR3 extends over 15 amino acids. V lost 8 bases to trimming and J lost 0 bases, with 18 bases between them. Germline CDR1 and CDR2: GTSNPN and SVGIG (reference sequence). The CDR3 nucleotides read TGTGCCGGATTAGTAGCGATGGGTAGCACAGATACGCAGTATTTT. Protein: CAGLVAMGSTDTQYF.

Only one count was recorded for this clone. This sequence joins TRBV9 and TRBJ2-7; the match to TRBD1 covers 9 bases. Germline CDR1 reads SGDLS; CDR2 reads YYNGEE. V was pared by 4 bases and J by 3 bases, with 11 bases of the junction left unmatched. This CDR3 contains 16 residues. In DNA form, the CDR3 reads TGTGCCAGCAGCCCAAAGGGACAGGGTTCCTTCTACGAGCAGTACTTC. Amino acids: CASSPKGQGSFYEQYF. Full variable domain (missing parts from reference TRBV9 and TRBJ2-7): DSGVTQTPKHLITATGQRVTLRCSPRSGDLSVYWYQQSLDQGLQFLIQYYNGEERAKGNILERFSAQQFPDLHSELNLSSLELGDSALYFCASSPKGQGSFYEQYFGPGTRLTVT.